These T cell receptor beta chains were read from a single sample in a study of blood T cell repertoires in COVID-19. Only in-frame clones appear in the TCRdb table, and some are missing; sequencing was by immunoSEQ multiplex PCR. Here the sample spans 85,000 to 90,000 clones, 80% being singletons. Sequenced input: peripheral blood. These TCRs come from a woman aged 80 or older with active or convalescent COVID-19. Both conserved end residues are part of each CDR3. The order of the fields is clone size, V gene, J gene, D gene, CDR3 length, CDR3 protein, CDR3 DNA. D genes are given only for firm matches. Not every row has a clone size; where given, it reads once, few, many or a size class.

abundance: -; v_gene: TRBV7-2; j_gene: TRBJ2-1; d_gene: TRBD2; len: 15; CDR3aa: CASSLDGLAVNEQFF; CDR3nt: TGTGCCAGCAGCTTAGACGGACTAGCGGTAAATGAGCAGTTCTTC
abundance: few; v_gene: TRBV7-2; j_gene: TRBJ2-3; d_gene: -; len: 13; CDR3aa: CASSREHTDTQYF; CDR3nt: TGTGCCAGCAGTCGGGAACACACAGATACGCAGTATTTT
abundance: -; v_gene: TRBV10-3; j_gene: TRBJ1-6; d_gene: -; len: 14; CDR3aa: CAISDGEYNSPLHF; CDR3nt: TGTGCCATCAGTGACGGGGAGTATAATTCACCCCTCCACTTT
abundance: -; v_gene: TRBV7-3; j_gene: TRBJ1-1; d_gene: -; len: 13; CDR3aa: CASSRGTNTEAFF; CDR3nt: TGTGCCAGCTCAAGGGGGACGAACACTGAAGCTTTCTTT
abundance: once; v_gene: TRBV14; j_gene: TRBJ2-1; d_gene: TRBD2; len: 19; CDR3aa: CASSQTSGKSNRWYNEQFF; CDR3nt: TGTGCCAGCAGTCAGACTAGCGGAAAGTCAAACCGGTGGTACAATGAGCAGTTCTTC
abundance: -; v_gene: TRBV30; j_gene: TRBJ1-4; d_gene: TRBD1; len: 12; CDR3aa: CAGNYPGGKLFF; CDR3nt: TGTGCCGGAAACTATCCAGGGGGGAAACTGTTTTTT
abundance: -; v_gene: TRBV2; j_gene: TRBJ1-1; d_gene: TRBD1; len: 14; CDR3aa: CASRGDRTNTEAFF; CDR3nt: TGTGCCAGCAGGGGGGACAGAACAAACACTGAAGCTTTCTTT
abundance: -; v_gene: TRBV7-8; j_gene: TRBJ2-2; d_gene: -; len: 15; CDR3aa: CASSLDKERTGELFF; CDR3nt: TGTGCCAGCAGCTTAGACAAAGAGCGGACCGGGGAGCTGTTTTTT
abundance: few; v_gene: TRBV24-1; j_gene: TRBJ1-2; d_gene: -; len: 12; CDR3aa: CATSDLLVGYTF; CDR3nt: TGTGCCACCAGTGACTTACTTGTCGGCTACACCTTC
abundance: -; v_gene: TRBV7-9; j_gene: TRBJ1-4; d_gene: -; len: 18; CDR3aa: CASSLGQGGRSTNEKLFF; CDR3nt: TGTGCCAGCAGCTTAGGGCAGGGAGGCCGTTCAACTAATGAAAAACTGTTTTTT
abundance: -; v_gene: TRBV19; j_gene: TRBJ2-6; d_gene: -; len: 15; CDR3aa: CASSSYRAGANVLTF; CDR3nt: TGTGCCAGTAGTTCGTACCGGGCTGGGGCCAACGTCCTGACTTTC
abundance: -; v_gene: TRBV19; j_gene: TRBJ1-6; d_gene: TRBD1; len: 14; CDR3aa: CASSRTGASSPLHF; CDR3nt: TGTGCCAGTAGTCGGACAGGGGCGAGTTCACCCCTCCACTTT